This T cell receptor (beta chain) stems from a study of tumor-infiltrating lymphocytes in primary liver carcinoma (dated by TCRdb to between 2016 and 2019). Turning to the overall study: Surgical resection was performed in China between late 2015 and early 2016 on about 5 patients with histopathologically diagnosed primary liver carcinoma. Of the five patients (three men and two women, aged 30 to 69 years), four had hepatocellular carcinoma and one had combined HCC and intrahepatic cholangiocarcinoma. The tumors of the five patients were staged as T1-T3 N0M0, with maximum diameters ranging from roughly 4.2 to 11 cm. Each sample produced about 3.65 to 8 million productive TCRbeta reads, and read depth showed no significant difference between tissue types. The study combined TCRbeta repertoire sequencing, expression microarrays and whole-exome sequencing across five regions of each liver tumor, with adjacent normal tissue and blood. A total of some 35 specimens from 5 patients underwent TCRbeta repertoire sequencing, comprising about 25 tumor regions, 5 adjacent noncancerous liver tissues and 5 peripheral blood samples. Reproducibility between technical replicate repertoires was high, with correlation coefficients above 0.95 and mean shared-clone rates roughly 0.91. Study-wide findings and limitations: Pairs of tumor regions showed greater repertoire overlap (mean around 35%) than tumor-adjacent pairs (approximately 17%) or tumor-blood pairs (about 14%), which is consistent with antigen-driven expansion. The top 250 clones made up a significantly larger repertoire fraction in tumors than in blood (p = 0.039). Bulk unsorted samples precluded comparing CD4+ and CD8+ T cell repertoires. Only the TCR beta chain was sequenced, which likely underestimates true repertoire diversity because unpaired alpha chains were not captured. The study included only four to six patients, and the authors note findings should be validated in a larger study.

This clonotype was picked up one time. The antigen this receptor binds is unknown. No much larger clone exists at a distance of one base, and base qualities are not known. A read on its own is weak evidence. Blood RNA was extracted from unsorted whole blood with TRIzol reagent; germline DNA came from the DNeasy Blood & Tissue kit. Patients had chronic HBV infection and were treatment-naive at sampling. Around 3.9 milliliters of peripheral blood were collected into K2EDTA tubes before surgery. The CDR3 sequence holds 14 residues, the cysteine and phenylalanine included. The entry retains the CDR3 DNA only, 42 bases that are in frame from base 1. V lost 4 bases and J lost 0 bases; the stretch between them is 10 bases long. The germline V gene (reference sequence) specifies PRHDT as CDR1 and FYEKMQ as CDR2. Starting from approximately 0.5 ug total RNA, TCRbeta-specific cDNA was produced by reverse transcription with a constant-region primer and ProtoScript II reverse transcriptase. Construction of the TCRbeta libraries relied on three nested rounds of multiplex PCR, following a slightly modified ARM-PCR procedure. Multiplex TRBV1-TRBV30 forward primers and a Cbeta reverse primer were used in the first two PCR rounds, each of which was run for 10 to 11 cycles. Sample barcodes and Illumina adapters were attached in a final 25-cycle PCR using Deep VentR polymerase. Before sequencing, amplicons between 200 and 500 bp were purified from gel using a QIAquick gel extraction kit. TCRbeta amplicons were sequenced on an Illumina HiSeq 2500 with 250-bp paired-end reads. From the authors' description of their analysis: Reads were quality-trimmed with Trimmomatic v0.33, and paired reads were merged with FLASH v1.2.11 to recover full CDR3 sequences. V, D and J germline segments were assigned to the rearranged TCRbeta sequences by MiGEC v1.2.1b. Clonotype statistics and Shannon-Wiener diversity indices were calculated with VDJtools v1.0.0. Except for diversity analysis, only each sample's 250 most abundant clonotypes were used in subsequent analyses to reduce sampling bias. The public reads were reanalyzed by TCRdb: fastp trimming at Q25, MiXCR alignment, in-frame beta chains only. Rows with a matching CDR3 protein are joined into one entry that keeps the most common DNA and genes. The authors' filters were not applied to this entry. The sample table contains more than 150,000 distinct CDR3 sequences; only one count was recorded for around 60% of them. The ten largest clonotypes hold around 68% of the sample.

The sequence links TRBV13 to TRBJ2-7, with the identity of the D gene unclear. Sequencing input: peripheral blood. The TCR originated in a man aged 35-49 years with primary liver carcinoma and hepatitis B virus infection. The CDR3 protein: CASSSKDGSYEQYF. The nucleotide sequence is TGTGCCAGCAGCTCGAAGGACGGCTCCTACGAGCAGTACTTC.